This TCR beta chain is from a study of cytomegalovirus exposure and HLA in healthy donors (dated by TCRdb to 2015 to 2018). In terms of the full investigation: According to an earlier analysis of 550 to 750 of the donors, roughly 180 million T cells yielded 100 million or so unique TCR beta sequences and 276 Gb of sequence data. Across around 400 genotyped donors of the cohort, an average of about 240,000 unique TCR beta nucleotide sequences per donor were sequenced, and around 20% of those sequences were non-productive. Of the roughly 400 genotyped donors, approximately 81% were placed in the genetic ancestry cluster associated with self-reported Caucasian donors. Donor age, sex, ethnicity and CMV serostatus were compiled together with the repertoire data. Every discovery cohort repertoire had been produced on one sequencing platform. In the later analysis, no new phenotypic data were used to find candidate immune exposures; instead, reliance was placed on TCR beta sequences and their occurrence across donors. Roughly five DR-DQ haplotypes were treated as single units for association and clustering because of strong linkage in the cohort. Both class I and class II loci were covered by HLA typing, at four-digit resolution. An earlier analysis of some 500 of the donors used high-throughput TCR beta sequencing to judge whether each TCR beta V gene segment behaved as functional or pseudogenic. An early release covering 550 to 700 HLA-typed donors comprised about 290 gigabases of sequencing data and around 85 million unique TCR sequences. The study combined high-throughput TCR immunosequencing, statistical association of individual TCRs with disease status, and machine learning to predict cytomegalovirus infection status. The T cell repertoires of 666 subjects were profiled by immunosequencing and related to cytomegalovirus serostatus. Typing coverage differed by locus: A, B, C, DRB1 and DQB1 were typed in roughly 629-630 donors, DQA1 in roughly 500, DPA1 in 606, and DPB1 in roughly 450. The aim of the study was to test whether cataloging public T cell receptors could identify signatures of past pathogen exposure. In a later analysis, previously published TCR beta repertoires from 670 or so donors were re-analyzed and high-resolution HLA genotyping was added so that TCR occurrence patterns could be studied. A separate validation cohort of approximately 120 different subjects was used in addition to the 666-subject first cohort. In a later genetic analysis, genome-wide SNP genotypes for about three fifths of the 666 donors were used, and that subset was treated as a discovery cohort.

The cohort consisted of 650 to 850 healthy bone marrow donors. At the time of sampling, all cohort members were nominally healthy, though unrecorded immune exposures were likely present. The donor tested CMV seropositive and was one of the 289 seropositive cohort members. A peripheral blood sample was collected from each donor, and TCR beta sequencing was performed on peripheral blood mononuclear cells. The Qiagen DNeasy Blood Extraction Kit was used to extract genomic DNA from the blood cell samples. Paper-wide results and their limitations: In vitro tests confirmed that a few of the cytomegalovirus-associated TCR beta chains recognize cytomegalovirus antigens. In a later analysis, TCR association rates were found to vary across HLA loci, with the most associated TCRs seen for DRB1 alleles and the fewest for HLA-C alleles. V-gene and J-gene trimming of TCR beta chains was associated with a missense DCLRE1C variant in a later genetic analysis, and the association was replicated in an independent cohort. Some 15 rarely observed V segments, including chromosome 9 orphons, were excluded from the earlier analysis of approximately 500 of the donors because counts were too low. Specific HLA alleles were associated with 15,000 to 20,000 TCR beta sequences at a false discovery rate of 0.05 in a later analysis. The authors suggested that the approach could potentially be extended to other disease states and immunological phenotypes. In an earlier analysis of fewer than 700 of the donors, most TCR beta V segments appeared in productive rearrangements about 87% or about 30% of the time, broadly matching IMGT annotations. Correlated functional status among segregating V segments might be attributable to linkage disequilibrium, but an unknown experimental factor could not be ruled out. A cluster of highly shared sequence variants was judged likely to represent a technical artifact of the sequencing pipeline. According to a later analysis, most CMV-associated TCR beta chains appeared to be HLA-restricted, and the HLA associations seemed to be driven largely by CMV exposure. A further reported finding was that TCR beta sequences accurately predicted the HLA-A and HLA-B alleles for most subjects in the first cohort. The study gave a list of under 200 TCR beta chains associated with cytomegalovirus. Cytomegalovirus status was reported to be diagnosed by the classifier with high specificity and sensitivity in both the original and validation cohorts. A later genetic analysis reported fewer N-insertions in productive TCRs among donors in an Asian-associated ancestry cluster than the roughly 670-donor mean. Across donors, most TCR sequences were observed very rarely, whereas some public TCRs were present in many individuals. Because some donors lacked HLA typing at each locus, the association tests relied only on the typed subset. Immune exposure information for the cohort was limited to CMV serostatus. Only TCR beta chains were sequenced in this cohort, and the absence of alpha or paired-chain data limited detectable features. When HLA alleles, especially DR and DQ, strongly co-occurred, attributing TCR associations to individual alleles was difficult. Compared with equally common non-associated chains, HLA-associated TCR beta chains in a later analysis were more clonally expanded and had lower generation probabilities. Presence/absence analyses assumed roughly uniform sequencing depth across donors, an assumption that may not hold. In a later analysis, several top co-occurrence clusters were reported to appear linked to parvovirus B19, influenza, CMV and Epstein-Barr virus.

Worth noting for this clone: Its target antigen remains unknown. No much larger clonotype is one base removed from it; base qualities were not supplied.

Library prep was done by the immunoSEQ multiplex PCR assay. The multiplex PCR relied on a mix of 60 forward primers for TCR Vbeta segments and 13 reverse primers for TCR Jbeta segments. The CDR3 region of rearranged TCR beta genes was amplified from genomic DNA by a multiplex PCR assay. The amplified TCR beta libraries were sequenced on the Illumina HiSeq System as 87-base-pair reads. On the study's bioinformatics: In a later analysis, roughly 80 million unique TCR beta chains were counted across the roughly 610 repertoires, and approximately 11 million of these chains were shared by at least two donors. Raw reads were error-corrected and collapsed into unique sequences with a nearest-neighbor algorithm that merged closely related sequences to remove PCR and sequencing errors. CDR3 sequences were aligned to IMGT reference sequences to assign V, D and J gene segments. For a sequence to be retained, a match of at least six nucleotides to both a V gene segment and a J gene segment was required. Rearrangements were called productive when the CDR3 lacked stop codons and stayed in frame with V and J; all others were non-productive. Following IMGT convention, CDR3 was defined as the stretch from the second conserved V-encoded cysteine up to the conserved J-encoded phenylalanine. The earlier analysis of 587 of the donors excluded sequences that lacked an unambiguous match to a single V gene segment. An earlier analysis of about 590 of the donors classified V segments as functional when productive rearrangements were above 56.7% and as segregating when the standard deviation between donors was above 5%. A statistical classification framework was built to diagnose cytomegalovirus status from the catalog of TCR beta chain sequences. In a later analysis, TCR nucleotide sequences were compared against IMGT/GENE-DB human TR gene sequences so that V and J genes could be assigned. A later analysis assigned CDR3 sequences and most-parsimonious VDJ recombination scenarios with the TCRdist pipeline. In a later analysis, every TCR beta chain was defined by the combination of its CDR3 amino acid sequence and its V-gene family, and reads without a unique V-gene family were dropped. To address suspected cross-contamination and a sequencing artifact, a later analysis removed approximately 600 highly shared, low-generation-probability nucleotide sequences. A later analysis calculated a clonal expansion index for each public chain from normalized within-repertoire ranks of inferred template counts. Generation probabilities in a later analysis came from a VDJ recombination model fitted to out-of-frame rearrangements, and those results were checked against IGoR. Hypergeometric tests were used in a later analysis to score TCR-TCR, TCR-HLA and TCR-CMV co-occurrence, with a repertoire-size bias correction applied to the TCR pairs. In a later analysis, false discovery rates were estimated by permuting HLA or CMV assignments 20 times. In a later analysis, co-occurring TCRs were grouped with DBSCAN, and TCRdist sequence similarity was added when clustering was performed within HLA-allele-positive subsets. Co-occurrence clustering excluded repertoires with fewer than 30,000 or more than 120,000 public chains, plus five with anomalous nucleotide sharing. TCRdb re-hosts the immuneACCESS table, in-frame sequences only. Its copies lack some clones; in the studies checked, an unresolved V gene accounts for under half of them, and the cause for the rest is not known. That table furnishes V, J and clone size, whereas the DNA furnished D and trimming. Counted in this sample were roughly 86,000 clones; around 77% of them appeared once. Around 7.5% of the sample is in the top ten clones.

Sequencing was carried out using PBMCs. The receptor's source is a man between 50 and 59 years old in good health and CMV-seropositive.

The DNA sequence is as follows: TGTGCCAGCAGCCTGCCGGGTAACTCACCCCTCCACTTT. Translated, this gives CASSLPGNSPLHF. The chain links TRBV7-2 with TRBJ1-6; no D gene call is confident. From cysteine to phenylalanine, the CDR3 is 13 amino acids long. Of all the DNA, just the CDR3 is kept, 39 bases in frame from base 1. The junction shows trimming of 5 bases on V and 10 bases on J, plus 12 bases between the germline ends. The germline V gene sets CDR1 to SGHTA and CDR2 to FQGNSA. Extended through the reference TRBV7-2 and TRBJ1-6 proteins, this CDR3 yields the full variable domain: GAGVSQSPSNKVTEKGKDVELRCDPISGHTALYWYRQSLGQGLEFLIYFQGNSAPDKSGLPSDRFSAERTGGSVSTLTIQRTQQEDSAVYLCASSLPGNSPLHFGNGTRLTVT.